The next 27 T cell receptor beta chains were all read from a single sample in a study of metastatic and nonmetastatic thyroid tumors. Thyroid surgery had not been preceded by any treatment in any patient. With MiXCR, TCRdb reprocessed the PCR reads. The sample consists of around 18,000 clones, more than 25% of them appearing once. Input material: tumor tissue. These receptors were collected from a female donor with papillary thyroid cancer or a benign thyroid nodule (not recorded which). Some clones in this sample may be carry-over from other donors' samples.

This clone was picked up one time. The J gene is TRBJ2-1, the V gene TRBV5-1, with 10 bases that match TRBD2. The CDR3 sequence is 15 residues long. J gave up 5 bases and V 3 bases, and 5 bases lay outside the gene matches. The germline V gene has CDR1 SGHRS and CDR2 YFSETQ. The CDR3 protein is CASSSGLAEHNEQFF. Here the CDR3 DNA reads TGCGCCAGCAGCTCCGGACTAGCGGAGCACAATGAGCAGTTCTTC.

The chain employs TRBV7-3 and TRBJ2-1; a possible D gene is TRBD1 (6 bases). The CDR3 consists of 13 residues. Trimming pared 8 bases from V and 13 bases from J, leaving 21 bases between. CDR1 is SGHTA and CDR2 is FQGTGA in the germline V gene. Here the CDR3 reads CASGSGDPLKQFF. The CDR3 bases are TGTGCCAGCGGCTCAGGGGACCCATTAAAACAGTTCTTC.

Sample share makes this clone large. The chain joins TRBV6-1 to TRBJ1-2, with TRBD1 identical over 7 bases. The CDR3 sequence is 13 residues long. The V and J ends lost 5 bases and 14 bases, in that order; junction bases with no gene match: 14. Germline loops: CDR1 MNHNS, CDR2 SASEGT. The CDR3 is CASSYYTRGTETF. DNA of the CDR3: TGTGCCAGCAGTTATTATACGCGGGGGACAGAGACCTTC.

This chain joins TRBV6-2 or TRBV6-3 and TRBJ2-3; unclear D gene. The germline V gene has CDR1 MNHEY and CDR2 SVGEGT. The CDR3 loop spans 14 amino acids. Trimming cost V 0 bases and J 4 bases, with 8 bases left between them. The CDR3: CASSYSLEADTQYF. The CDR3 bases are TGTGCCAGCAGTTACTCCCTAGAAGCAGATACGCAGTATTTT.

V gene TRBV2 combines with J gene TRBJ2-7; 8 bases line up with TRBD1. Losses at the gene ends were 7 bases for V and 2 bases for J; bases not matched to a gene: 7. The CDR3 contains 14 residues. Looked up from germline, CDR1 is SNHLY and CDR2 is FYNNEI. CDR3 region: CASTPEDRAYEQYF. Here the CDR3 DNA reads TGTGCCAGCACCCCAGAGGACAGGGCCTACGAGCAGTACTTC.

The sample holds many counts of this clone. This chain joins TRBV6-1 and TRBJ1-1; the D gene is possibly TRBD1 (6 bases). Trimming left V 6 bases short and J 0 bases short, with 14 bases between. In germline, CDR1 is MNHNS, CDR2 SASEGT. CDR3 size: 15 residues. The CDR3 sequence is CASSFYREMNTEAFF. The CDR3 DNA sequence: TGTGCCAGCAGCTTTTACAGGGAAATGAACACTGAAGCTTTCTTT.

J is TRBJ2-2 and V is TRBV11-2, with TRBD2 matching 8 bases. J was trimmed by 1 base and V by 5 bases; bases with no gene match: 3. The CDR3 length is 15 residues. Per germline, CDR1 SGHAT and CDR2 FQNNGV. CDR3 residues: CASSHTSGNTGELFF. The CDR3 nucleotides read TGTGCCAGCAGCCACACTAGCGGGAACACCGGGGAGCTGTTTTTT.

By frequency in the sample, this clone is medium-sized (0.01 to 0.1%). Written as DNA, the CDR3 is TGTGCCAGCAGTCTAGGTCGGGACAGGGGGATTGATCAGCCCCAGCATTTT. It translates to CASSLGRDRGIDQPQHF. The V and J genes are TRBV27 and TRBJ1-5, with 11 bases matching TRBD1. Trimming removed 5 bases from V and 5 bases from J; junction bases left unmatched: 11. CDR1 and CDR2 (germline): MNHEY, SMNVEV (reference sequence). CDR3 length: 17 amino acids.

This chain links TRBV11-2 with TRBJ2-7; D is unclear. This CDR3 has 11 residues. Germline V gives CDR1 SGHAT, CDR2 FQNNGV. Trimming shortened V by 5 bases and J by 3 bases, and 5 bases separated the two germline ends. The CDR3 region is CASSRFYEQYF. The CDR3 bases are TGTGCCAGCAGCCGATTCTACGAGCAGTACTTC.

This clone turned up a few times. The chain employs TRBV28 and TRBJ2-2, with 9 bases aligning to TRBD2. The CDR3 contains 16 residues. The ends lost 4 bases at V and 3 bases at J; junction bases unmatched: 6. In germline, CDR1 is MDHEN, CDR2 SYDVKM. The CDR3 DNA reads TGTGCCAGCAGTTCTACGACTAGCGGCTACACCGGGGAGCTGTTTTTT. This codes for CASSSTTSGYTGELFF. The variable domain in full, with the rest retrieved from reference TRBV28 and TRBJ2-2, is DVKVTQSSRYLVKRTGEKVFLECVQDMDHENMFWYRQDPGLGLRLIYFSYDVKMKEKGDIPEGYSVSREKKERFSLILESASTNQTSMYLCASSSTTSGYTGELFFGEGSRLTVL.

This clone has just a few counts. The chain carries TRBV27 and TRBJ2-7, with a possible D match to TRBD1 (5 bases). From germline, CDR1 is MNHEY and CDR2 SMNVEV (reference sequence). The CDR3 is 14 amino acids. The V and J ends lost 5 bases and 3 bases respectively, with 14 bases between them. The CDR3 loop is CASSASPRDYEQYF. The CDR3 DNA follows: TGTGCCAGCAGTGCGTCCCCCAGGGACTACGAGCAGTACTTC.

In this sample, this clone turned up a few times. The genes are TRBV6-1 and TRBJ1-6; D not resolved. Germline assignment: CDR1 MNHNS and CDR2 SASEGT. With 4 bases removed from V and 9 bases from J, the gap between germline ends came to 10 bases. The CDR3 loop spans 13 amino acids. The CDR3 here is CASSGWEVSPLHF. CDR3 bases: TGTGCCAGCAGTGGGTGGGAGGTTTCACCCCTCCACTTT.

The chain has TRBV5-1 and TRBJ1-3; maybe TRBD1 (5 bases). This CDR3 is 17 amino acids long. The ends were cut back, 3 bases at V and 0 bases at J, with 16 bases in the middle. Germline V gene lookup returns CDR1 SGHRS and CDR2 YFSETQ. The CDR3: CASSSGELGYSGNTIYF. CDR3 sequence (DNA): TGCGCCAGCAGCTCGGGGGAACTCGGATACTCTGGAAACACCATATATTTT. Full variable domain (missing parts from reference TRBV5-1 and TRBJ1-3): KAGVTQTPRYLIKTRGQQVTLSCSPISGHRSVSWYQQTPGQGLQFLFEYFSETQRNKGNFPGRFSGRQFSNSRSEMNVSTLELGDSALYLCASSSGELGYSGNTIYFGEGSWLTVV.

Details on this clone: One end of the junction does not line up with germline, which may come from a read error. The CDR3: CASSYRGTANTGELFF. The CDR3 nucleotides read TGTGCCAGCAGTTACAGAGGGACCGCGAACACCGGAGAGCTGTTTTTT. The chain couples TRBV6-5 to TRBJ2-2; D assignment may be TRBD1 or TRBD2 (5 bases each). The CDR3 totals 16 residues. Germline V gene data show CDR1 as MNHEY and CDR2 as SVGAGI.

The chain couples TRBV6-1 to TRBJ1-1; a possible D gene is TRBD1 (5 bases). The CDR3 runs 13 residues. CDR1 is MNHNS, CDR2 SASEGT, per germline. V was trimmed by 5 bases and J by 3 bases, leaving 10 bases between them. The CDR3 bases are TGTGCCAGCAGTTTGCAGGGTCACACTGAAGCTTTCTTT. This translates into CASSLQGHTEAFF.

The chain recombines TRBV11-2 with TRBJ2-7; D unclear. The germline V gene encodes CDR1 SGHAT and CDR2 FQNNGV. Trimming pared 4 bases from V and 4 bases from J, leaving 11 bases between. The CDR3 runs to 13 residues. The CDR3 bases are TGTGCCAGCAGCTACAATTTATTATACGAGCAGTACTTC. It codes for CASSYNLLYEQYF. Full variable domain (outside the CDR3, taken from reference TRBV11-2 and TRBJ2-7): EAGVAQSPRYKIIEKRQSVAFWCNPISGHATLYWYQQILGQGPKLLIQFQNNGVVDDSQLPKDRFSAERLKGVDSTLKIQPAKLEDSAVYLCASSYNLLYEQYFGPGTRLTVT.

In this sample, this clone is medium-sized (0.01 to 0.1%). The CDR3 DNA follows: TGTGCCAGCAGTTTTGCAGGGAACACCGGGGAGCTGTTTTTT. Its translation: CASSFAGNTGELFF. The genes are TRBV12-3 or TRBV12-4 and TRBJ2-2; the D is unclear. The CDR3 has 14 residues. V shed 3 bases and J shed 1 base, with 6 bases lying between them.

The chain couples TRBV28 to TRBJ1-2; TRBD1 matches at 8 bases. Germline CDR1 reads MDHEN; CDR2 reads SYDVKM. V trimming: 7 bases; J trimming: 6 bases; junction bases outside the gene matches: 10. The CDR3 has 14 residues. CDR3 in amino acids: CASKSSGTGDGYTF. For the CDR3, the DNA is TGTGCCAGCAAGAGTTCCGGGACAGGAGATGGCTACACCTTC.

By share of the sample, this clone is medium-sized (0.01 to 0.1%). The chain is built from TRBV6-2 or TRBV6-3 and TRBJ2-7; D assignment may be TRBD1 or TRBD2 (5 bases each). Looked up from germline, CDR1 is MNHEY and CDR2 is SVGEGT. Trimming took off 6 bases at V and 3 bases at J, with 12 bases between the two ends. The CDR3 has 13 residues. The chain's CDR3 is CASSRRDLYEQYF. In DNA form, the CDR3 reads TGTGCCAGCAGCCGACGGGACCTCTACGAGCAGTACTTC.

This clone was counted at least ten times. The rearrangement links TRBV3-1 to TRBJ2-1; the match to TRBD2 covers 11 bases. J lost 6 bases, V lost 5 bases, and 6 bases had no gene match. CDR1 is LGHDT, CDR2 YNNKEL, per germline (reference sequence). This CDR3 has 15 amino acids. The chain's CDR3 is CASSSGLAAFNEQFF. CDR3 in DNA: TGTGCCAGCAGCTCGGGACTAGCGGCTTTCAATGAGCAGTTCTTC.

This rearrangement joins TRBV9 to TRBJ1-1; D not certain. Germline V CDR1 and CDR2: SGDLS, YYNGEE. The CDR3 is 14 residues long. V was clipped by 3 bases and J by 5 bases, with 14 bases between them. CDR3 sequence (DNA): TGTGCCAGCAGCGCAACCCTCGGAAGGACTGAAGCTTTCTTT. This translates into CASSATLGRTEAFF.

This clone was detected many times. One base away lies a much larger clone, so this may be a sequencing read error. The J gene is TRBJ2-2, the V gene TRBV9; the D gene is possibly TRBD2 (6 bases). Germline V lookup: CDR1 SGDLS, CDR2 YYNGEE. The CDR3 sequence is 17 residues long. In DNA form, the CDR3 reads TGTGCCAGCAGCCCAAGACCGCCCGGGAGTGAGACCGGGGAGCTGCTTTTT. Protein: CASSPRPPGSETGELLF.

The chain carries TRBV2 and TRBJ2-7, with TRBD1 matching over 9 bases. Trimming at V came to 7 bases and at J to 3 bases, leaving 4 bases not matched to a gene. Germline V CDR1 and CDR2: SNHLY, FYNNEI. There are 13 residues in the CDR3. CDR3 amino acids: CASKYRGHYEQYF. The DNA of the CDR3 is TGTGCCAGCAAGTACAGGGGGCACTACGAGCAGTACTTC.

In this sample, this clone turned up a few times. This could be a read error, since a much larger clone is one nucleotide away. The sample holds other DNA sequences that translate to the same CDR3. This chain's CDR3 is CASSLGIGRTALFTGELFF. CDR3 bases: TGTGCCAGCAGTTTAGGGATCGGTCGGACAGCCCTCTTCACCGGGGAGCTGTTTTTT. V is TRBV11-2 and J is TRBJ2-2, with D possibly matching TRBD1 (6 bases). The CDR3 is 19 residues long. Germline V gives CDR1 SGHAT, CDR2 FQNNGV.

In this sample, this clone turned up once. The chain uses TRBV2 and TRBJ1-3; 7 bases are shared with TRBD1. V shed 6 bases and J 0 bases; nucleotides not matched to a gene: 8. The CDR3 consists of 16 residues. Germline CDR1 is SNHLY and CDR2 is FYNNEI. CDR3 nucleotide sequence: TGTGCCAGCAGAAACCCGGGACAGCACTCTGGAAACACCATATATTTT. Translated, it gives CASRNPGQHSGNTIYF.

Comments on this clone: Other DNA sequences in this specimen translate into the identical CDR3. The rearrangement uses TRBV28 and TRBJ2-1; D call uncertain. CDR1 MDHEN and CDR2 SYDVKM come from the germline V gene. The CDR3 is made up of 14 amino acids. V lost 6 bases and J 7 bases, leaving 16 bases between the germline ends. The CDR3 sequence is CASSLELGSNEQFF. The CDR3 coding sequence is TGTGCCAGCAGCTTAGAACTCGGGTCGAATGAGCAGTTCTTC. Complete variable domain (other parts from reference TRBV28 and TRBJ2-1): DVKVTQSSRYLVKRTGEKVFLECVQDMDHENMFWYRQDPGLGLRLIYFSYDVKMKEKGDIPEGYSVSREKKERFSLILESASTNQTSMYLCASSLELGSNEQFFGPGTRLTVL.

This clone has a count of ten or more. The chain joins TRBV20-1 to TRBJ2-3, with 9 bases matching TRBD2. This CDR3 has 15 amino acids. J was trimmed by 8 bases and V by 0 bases; bases with no gene match: 9. Germline CDR1 and CDR2: DFQATT and SNEGSKA (reference sequence). The CDR3 loop reads CSARDLGLALGTQYF. DNA of the CDR3: TGCAGTGCTAGAGATTTGGGACTAGCTCTCGGTACGCAGTATTTT.